These T cell receptor beta chains were read from a single sample in a study of Graves' ophthalmopathy and Graves' hyperthyroidism. TCRdb analysed the multiplex PCR reads with MiXCR anew, one entry per CDR3 protein. The data show approximately 380,000 distinct CDR3 sequences, under 25% seen once. Specimen: peripheral blood. These receptors all stem from a woman under 30 with stable Graves' hyperthyroidism. The CDR3 runs from the conserved cysteine through the conserved F or W. The D gene is left open where the match is weak. Some rows mark clone size as missing; the rest say once, few, many or name a class of expanded clone.

CDR3 protein,CDR3 DNA,D gene,V gene,clone size,J gene
CASSRTSGSDYEQYF,TGTGCCAGCAGTCGCACTAGCGGGAGTGATTACGAGCAGTACTTC,TRBD2,TRBV6-1,.,TRBJ2-7
CASSESPQGPISGNTIYF,TGTGCCAGCAGTGAATCGCCCCAGGGCCCGATCTCTGGAAACACCATATATTTT,.,TRBV25-1,many,TRBJ1-3
CSARRPGANVLTF,TGCAGTGCCCGAAGACCTGGGGCCAACGTCCTGACTTTC,.,TRBV20-1,many,TRBJ2-6
CALDVGVIEQYF,TGTGCTCTGGATGTAGGGGTGATCGAGCAGTACTTC,.,TRBV30,.,TRBJ2-7
CALNRGSGTEAFF,TGTGCCCTAAACAGGGGGTCGGGCACTGAAGCTTTCTTT,TRBD1,TRBV30,.,TRBJ1-1
CASSLRQLREQYF,TGTGCCAGCAGTTTAAGGCAGCTGCGCGAGCAGTACTTC,.,TRBV12-3/TRBV12-4,many,TRBJ2-7
CASSLSPKNIQYF,TGTGCCAGCAGTTTATCCCCCAAAAACATTCAGTACTTC,.,TRBV28,few,TRBJ2-4
CASSEYGGSAETQYF,TGTGCCAGCAGTGAATACGGCGGGAGCGCGGAGACCCAGTACTTC,TRBD2,TRBV6-1,many,TRBJ2-5
CSASSRLNTEAFF,TGCAGTGCTAGTTCCAGGTTGAACACTGAAGCTTTCTTT,.,TRBV20-1,many,TRBJ1-1
CASSYSWGYEQYF,TGTGCCAGCAGTTACTCTTGGGGATACGAGCAGTACTTC,.,TRBV6-2/TRBV6-3,many,TRBJ2-7
CASSEGGGLETQYF,TGTGCCAGCAGTGAAGGTGGGGGGCTTGAGACCCAGTACTTC,.,TRBV6-1,many,TRBJ2-5
CASSFGRGLVGYEQYF,TGTGCCAGCAGTTTTGGGCGGGGCTTAGTAGGCTACGAGCAGTACTTC,.,TRBV27,.,TRBJ2-7
CSAREGSGRAREQYF,TGCAGTGCTAGAGAGGGTAGCGGGAGGGCCCGCGAGCAGTACTTC,TRBD2,TRBV20-1,many,TRBJ2-7
CASRSSGRINTEAFF,TGTGCCAGCAGATCCTCGGGACGGATAAACACTGAAGCTTTCTTT,.,TRBV25-1,many,TRBJ1-1
CASSAQGGGSPLHF,TGTGCCAGCAGCGCACAGGGAGGCGGATCACCCCTCCACTTT,.,TRBV12-3/TRBV12-4,.,TRBJ1-6
CASSLTTGPSEAFF,TGCGCCAGCAGCTTGACCACCGGGCCTTCAGAAGCTTTCTTT,.,TRBV5-1,.,TRBJ1-1
CASSLTGAGFEQYF,TGTGCCAGCAGTCTGACAGGGGCTGGCTTCGAGCAGTACTTC,TRBD1,TRBV12-3/TRBV12-4,many,TRBJ2-7
CASSEGVYSNQPQHF,TGTGCCAGCAGTGAGGGGGTATATAGCAATCAGCCCCAGCATTTT,.,TRBV2,many,TRBJ1-5
CASSPGTGAQETQYF,TGTGCCAGCAGTCCAGGGACGGGGGCCCAAGAGACCCAGTACTTC,.,TRBV5-1,many,TRBJ2-5
CASSPGTSSDTGELFF,TGTGCCAGCAGTCCCGGGACTAGCAGCGACACCGGGGAGCTGTTTTTT,TRBD2,TRBV28,many,TRBJ2-2
CASSLTGGAPDAEAFF,TGCGCCAGCAGCTTGACAGGGGGCGCCCCCGACGCTGAAGCTTTCTTT,TRBD1,TRBV5-1,.,TRBJ1-1
CASSFTPNLNTGELFF,TGCGCCAGCAGCTTTACCCCAAACCTGAACACCGGGGAGCTGTTTTTT,.,TRBV5-1,.,TRBJ2-2
CSARDSGSLSETQYF,TGCAGTGCTAGAGATAGTGGCTCACTTTCAGAGACCCAGTACTTC,.,TRBV20-1,many,TRBJ2-5
CATSRDSAAYEQYF,TGTGCCACCAGCAGAGACAGCGCCGCCTACGAGCAGTACTTC,.,TRBV15,many,TRBJ2-7
CSVRQGPGQPQHF,TGCAGTGTCCGACAGGGTCCTGGACAGCCCCAGCATTTT,TRBD1,TRBV20-1,many,TRBJ1-5
CASSPSRTSGRPTGELFF,TGTGCCAGCTCACCTTCCAGGACTAGCGGGAGGCCCACCGGGGAGCTGTTTTTT,TRBD2,TRBV18,few,TRBJ2-2
CAWSVGLIKNIQYF,TGTGCCTGGAGTGTAGGCCTAATAAAAAACATTCAGTACTTC,.,TRBV30,many,TRBJ2-4
CASSAGSIGEQYF,TGTGCCAGCAGTGCCGGTAGCATTGGCGAGCAGTACTTC,.,TRBV6-1,once,TRBJ2-7